Each of the 7 T cell receptor beta chains below was sequenced from the same sample in a study of CD8+ T cells in alopecia areata. Sequencing relied on a cDNA template that was reverse transcribed from extracted RNA. Generated by immunoSEQ multiplex PCR, the TCRdb table keeps only in-frame clones and is missing some. The sample lists around 120,000 clones; more than 30% were seen once. Sequencing input: CD4+ T cells sorted from blood. These receptors came from a human donor with alopecia areata.

The chain recombines TRBV29-1 with TRBJ2-7, with D possibly called TRBD1 or TRBD2 (7 bases each). The V gene's germline CDR1 is SQVTM and CDR2 ANQGSEA. V dropped 6 bases and J dropped 2 bases, with 17 bases sitting between them. CDR3 length: 14 amino acids. The CDR3 loop reads CSVQGGGAPYEQYF. DNA of the CDR3: TGCAGCGTCCAGGGAGGGGGCGCTCCCTACGAGCAGTACTTC.

The chain links TRBV7-3 to TRBJ2-5, with 7 bases that match TRBD2. The CDR3 consists of 13 residues. V lost 0 bases and J lost 5; bases outside the gene matches: 0. In germline, CDR1 is SGHTA, CDR2 FQGTGA. CDR3 sequence: CASSLTGGETQYF. The CDR3 DNA is TGTGCCAGCAGCTTAACGGGAGGGGAGACCCAGTACTTC.

The V and J genes are TRBV7-9 and TRBJ2-2, with TRBD1 identical over 9 bases. Germline CDR1 and CDR2: SEHNR and FQNEAQ (reference sequence). Unmatched junction bases numbered 7, after V lost 5 bases and J lost 3 bases. The CDR3 covers 16 residues. Written as DNA, the CDR3 is TGTGCCAGCAGCCGGAACCGGGACAGGGACACCGGGGAGCTGTTTTTT. Translated, it gives CASSRNRDRDTGELFF.

The rearrangement joins TRBV28 to TRBJ2-7; 10 nucleotides agree with TRBD1. The length of the CDR3 is 13 residues. Germline assignment: CDR1 MDHEN and CDR2 SYDVKM. V gave up 7 bases and J gave up 4 bases; unmatched junction bases: 4. The CDR3 protein is CASMRQGAYEQYF. The CDR3 nucleotides are TGTGCCAGCATGAGACAGGGGGCTTACGAGCAGTACTTC.

J is TRBJ2-5 and V is TRBV6-5; maybe TRBD2 (5 bases). Germline V gives CDR1 MNHEY, CDR2 SVGAGI. V gave up 7 bases and J gave up 6 bases, with 18 bases separating them. CDR3 length: 14 amino acids. This CDR3 reads CASTVGVGAKTQYF. CDR3 DNA sequence: TGTGCCAGCACCGTCGGGGTGGGCGCGAAGACCCAGTACTTC.

This chain connects TRBV14 to TRBJ1-2; a weak D match, TRBD1 (5 bases). Trimming stripped 0 bases from V and 3 bases from J, with 11 bases between. CDR1 is SGHDN, CDR2 FVKESK, per germline. CDR3 length: 15 amino acids. CDR3 residues: CASSQDPGRYYGYTF. The CDR3, as DNA: TGTGCCAGCAGCCAAGATCCGGGGCGGTACTATGGCTACACCTTC.

This chain connects TRBV30 to TRBJ1-6; 9 bases line up with TRBD1. After removal of 5 bases from V and 7 bases from J, the junction contained 6 bases not matched to a gene. This CDR3 comprises 14 residues. CDR1 is GTSNPN, CDR2 SVGIG, per germline (reference sequence). CDR3 coding DNA: TGTGCCTGGGCCGCCGGGACAGGGAATTCACCCCTCCACTTT. Translated: CAWAAGTGNSPLHF.